The clone carrying this T cell receptor beta chain was counted between two and nine times. The sample belongs to a study of beta chain features in type 1 diabetes. The sequenced template was cDNA made from the entire isolated RNA. Libraries were prepared by immunoSEQ multiplex PCR; TCRdb keeps only in-frame clonotypes and omits some of them. The sample includes 130,000 to 150,000 clones, about 10% of them seen just once. This CDR3 comprises 13 residues. Germline lookup yields CDR1 SGHAT and CDR2 FQNNGV. V trimming: 7 bases; J trimming: 5 bases; junction bases outside the gene matches: 6. Sequencing was carried out using naive CD4+ T cells from blood. The J gene is TRBJ2-7, the V gene TRBV11-2; 9 nucleotides align to TRBD1. The TCR comes from a man between 18 and 35 years old in good health. This CDR3 reads CASMGQGFNEQYF. Written as DNA, the CDR3 is TGTGCCAGCATGGGACAGGGATTCAACGAGCAGTACTTC.